This T cell receptor (beta chain) derives from a study of cytomegalovirus exposure and HLA in healthy donors. The primer mix had 60 Vbeta and 13 Jbeta primers. Measured with immunoSEQ multiplex PCR; TCRdb has only the in-frame clones, and not every one. The sample lists roughly 230,000 clones, around 78% occurring once. Notes on this clone: The antigen is unknown.

Study observations and caveats: Productive rates of about 87% or about 30% were seen for most TCR beta V segments in an earlier analysis. Several of the most significant clusters were apparently associated with common viral pathogens in a later analysis. When analyzed later, the rates of TCR association showed variation by HLA locus, with DRB1 the most and HLA-C the fewest. A list of 150 to 200 TCR beta chains associated with cytomegalovirus was given.

Germline CDR1 SGHKS, CDR2 YYEKEE (reference sequence). The ends lost 1 base at V and 5 bases at J; junction bases unmatched: 7. This CDR3 contains 15 residues. The sample consisted of PBMCs. The chain uses TRBV5-5 and TRBJ2-5; the match to TRBD1 covers 8 bases. The receptor was isolated from a boy between 10 and 17 years old in good health and CMV-seronegative. The CDR3 reads CASSLMTGALETQYF. The CDR3, as DNA: TGTGCCAGCAGCTTGATGACAGGGGCGTTGGAGACCCAGTACTTC.